The entry below gives a single T cell receptor (beta chain) sequence along with its context. Its antigen is unknown. No base quality values were provided; no much bigger clone lies one nucleotide off. This record belongs to a study of cytomegalovirus exposure and HLA in healthy donors (TCRdb year 2017). General notes on the study: According to an earlier analysis of 550 to 700 of the donors, about 179 million T cells yielded 90 million to 130 million unique TCR beta sequences and approximately 280 Gb of sequence data. An early release covering about 600 HLA-typed donors comprised 250 to 350 gigabases of sequencing data and around 85 million unique TCR sequences. The genetic ancestry cluster associated with self-reported Caucasian donors included roughly four fifths of the roughly 390 genotyped donors. The aim of the study was to test whether cataloging public T cell receptors could identify signatures of past pathogen exposure. The T cell repertoires of about 700 subjects were profiled by immunosequencing and related to cytomegalovirus serostatus. In addition to the first cohort of roughly 670 subjects, a separate validation cohort of 120 different subjects was used. To predict cytomegalovirus infection status, the study brought together high-throughput TCR immunosequencing, statistical association of individual TCRs with disease status, and machine learning. A later analysis re-examined previously published TCR beta repertoires from roughly 720 donors and added high-resolution HLA genotyping to investigate patterns of TCR occurrence. The later analysis used no new phenotypic data to find candidate immune exposures, relying instead on TCR beta sequences and their occurrence across donors. An earlier analysis of approximately 630 of the donors applied high-throughput TCR beta sequencing to assess whether each TCR beta V gene segment acted as functional or pseudogenic. Donor age, sex, ethnicity and CMV serostatus were compiled alongside the repertoire data. A later genetic analysis took genome-wide SNP genotypes for about three fifths of the 666 donors and used that subset as a discovery cohort. All discovery cohort repertoires had been generated on a single sequencing platform. Both class I and class II loci were covered by HLA typing, at four-digit resolution. The number of typed donors differed by locus: roughly 620-630 for A, B, C, DRB1 and DQB1; 500 to 550 for DQA1; some 610 for DPA1; and 400 to 480 for DPB1. Roughly 5 DR-DQ haplotypes were handled as single units for association and clustering, since linkage in the cohort was strong. Among a few hundred genotyped donors of the cohort, an average of around 240,000 unique TCR beta nucleotide sequences were sequenced per donor, 15% to 20% of them non-productive.

Ends trimmed: V by 5 bases, J by 5 bases; bases unmatched to a gene: 13. The CDR3 goes from the cysteine to the phenylalanine over 17 residues. The read is trimmed to its CDR3 DNA, 51 bases read in frame from base 1. CDR1 and CDR2 are drawn from the germline V gene: ENHRY, SYGVKD. The method was the immunoSEQ multiplex PCR assay. For the multiplex PCR, a mixture combining 60 forward primers for TCR Vbeta segments and 13 reverse primers for TCR Jbeta segments was used. The CDR3 region of rearranged TCR beta genes was amplified from genomic DNA with a multiplex PCR assay. The Illumina HiSeq System was used to sequence the amplified TCR beta libraries as 87-base-pair reads. On the authors' methods: Across the 500 to 700 repertoires, a later analysis counted 60 million to 90 million unique TCR beta chains, roughly 11 million of which were shared by at least two donors. To remove PCR and sequencing errors, raw reads were error-corrected and collapsed into unique sequences using a nearest-neighbor algorithm that merged closely related sequences. CDR3 sequences were aligned to IMGT reference sequences to assign V, D and J gene segments. For a sequence to be retained, at least a six-nucleotide match to both a V gene segment and a J gene segment was required. Rearrangements were called productive when the CDR3 lacked stop codons and stayed in frame with V and J; all others were non-productive. Following IMGT convention, CDR3 was defined as the stretch from the second conserved V-encoded cysteine up to the conserved J-encoded phenylalanine. In an earlier analysis of around 540 of the donors, sequences lacking an unambiguous match to a single V gene segment were excluded. An earlier analysis of several hundred of the donors called V segments functional above 56.7% productive rearrangements and segregating when the between-donor standard deviation exceeded 5%. A statistical classification framework was developed to diagnose cytomegalovirus status using the catalog of TCR beta chain sequences. In a later analysis, TCR nucleotide sequences were compared against IMGT/GENE-DB human TR gene sequences so that V and J genes could be assigned. The TCRdist pipeline was used in a later analysis to assign CDR3 sequences and most-parsimonious VDJ recombination scenarios. In a later analysis, each TCR beta chain was defined by its CDR3 amino acid sequence together with its V-gene family, and reads without a unique V-gene family were excluded. A later analysis removed 592 highly shared, low-generation-probability nucleotide sequences to deal with suspected cross-contamination and a sequencing artifact. In a later analysis, a clonal expansion index for each public chain was calculated from normalized within-repertoire ranks of inferred template counts. In a later analysis, generation probabilities were computed with a VDJ recombination model fitted to out-of-frame rearrangements, and the resulting probabilities were checked against IGoR. In a later analysis, hypergeometric tests were used to score TCR-TCR, TCR-HLA and TCR-CMV co-occurrence, with a repertoire-size bias correction applied to TCR pairs. A later analysis estimated false discovery rates by permuting HLA or CMV assignments 20 times. A later analysis grouped co-occurring TCRs with DBSCAN, adding TCRdist sequence similarity when clustering within HLA-allele-positive subsets. Co-occurrence clustering excluded repertoires with fewer than 30,000 or more than 120,000 public chains, plus five with anomalous nucleotide sharing. Entries here come from immuneACCESS through TCRdb and include only in-frame sequences with V and J called. Some clones fail to appear in such tables; in the studies checked, an unresolved V gene covers under half of the shortfall, and the cause of the remainder is unknown. That table supplies the V and J calls and clone size; D and trimming were determined from the DNA. This sample is represented by about 160,000 clones; roughly 80% of them were singletons. The ten top clones hold approximately 7% of the sample.

Points the paper makes about the study in general: Cytomegalovirus status was reported to be diagnosed by the classifier with high specificity and sensitivity in both the original and validation cohorts. It was suggested by the authors that the approach could potentially be generalized to other disease states and immunological phenotypes. In a later analysis, several top co-occurrence clusters were reported to appear linked to parvovirus B19, influenza, CMV and Epstein-Barr virus. In an earlier analysis of roughly 560 of the donors, most TCR beta V segments were observed in productive rearrangements about 90% or about 30% of the time, broadly matching IMGT annotations. Compared with the approximately 720-donor mean, donors in an Asian-associated ancestry cluster had fewer N-insertions in productive TCRs, according to a later genetic analysis. According to a later analysis, TCR association rates differed among HLA loci, with DRB1 alleles showing the most associated TCRs and HLA-C alleles showing the fewest. A total of 150 to 200 TCR beta chains were listed by the study as associated with cytomegalovirus. Because HLA typing was missing for some donors at each locus, association tests included only the typed subset. V-gene and J-gene trimming of TCR beta chains was associated with a missense DCLRE1C variant in a later genetic analysis, and the association was replicated in an independent cohort. Across donors, most TCR sequences were observed very rarely, whereas some public TCRs were present in many individuals. The earlier analysis of almost 600 of the donors excluded approximately 17 rarely observed V segments, including chromosome 9 orphons, because counts were too low. For the cohort, immune exposure information was limited to CMV serostatus. The sequencing pipeline was judged likely to have produced a cluster of highly shared sequence variants as a technical artifact. According to a later analysis, most CMV-associated TCR beta chains appeared to be HLA-restricted, and the HLA associations seemed to be driven largely by CMV exposure. Correlated functional status among segregating V segments might reflect linkage disequilibrium, but an unknown experimental factor could not be ruled out. A further reported finding was that TCR beta sequences accurately predicted the HLA-A and HLA-B alleles for most subjects in the first cohort. Some IMGT-functional V segments, including TRBV6-2 and TRBV6-3, could not be told apart with the 87-base-pair reads, so those segments were excluded. A later analysis associated around 16,000 TCR beta sequences with specific HLA alleles at a false discovery rate of 0.05. Presence/absence analyses assumed roughly uniform sequencing depth across donors, an assumption that may not hold. When HLA alleles, especially DR and DQ, strongly co-occurred, attributing TCR associations to individual alleles was difficult. In vitro tests confirmed that a few of the cytomegalovirus-associated TCR beta chains recognize cytomegalovirus antigens. Compared with equally common non-associated chains, HLA-associated TCR beta chains in a later analysis were more clonally expanded and had lower generation probabilities. In this cohort, only TCR beta chains were sequenced, and detectable features were limited by the absence of alpha or paired-chain data.

The cohort consisted of approximately 690 healthy bone marrow donors. At the time of sampling, every cohort member was nominally healthy, though immune exposures that went unrecorded were likely present. The donor tested CMV seropositive and was one of the 289 seropositive cohort members. A peripheral blood sample was provided by each donor, and peripheral blood mononuclear cells were used for TCR beta sequencing. The Qiagen DNeasy Blood Extraction Kit was used to extract genomic DNA from the blood cell samples. Sequencing was done on a sample of PBMCs. The chain couples TRBV10-3 to TRBJ1-2, and 11 junctional nucleotides match TRBD1. The sequence was collected from a woman aged 25 to 39 in good health and CMV-seropositive. The CDR3 reads CAISRDRGTNFHYGYTF. DNA sequence: TGTGCCATCAGTCGGGACAGGGGGACCAATTTCCATTATGGCTACACCTTC.